This T cell receptor beta chain was identified in a study of cytomegalovirus exposure and HLA in healthy donors (dated by TCRdb to 2016 to 2017). Background for the entire study: An earlier analysis of approximately 550 of the donors reported 250 to 350 Gb of sequence data and some 100 million unique TCR beta sequences from about 200 million T cells. About 330 gigabases of sequencing data and tens of millions of unique TCR sequences made up an early release that covered 500 to 650 HLA-typed donors. Of the approximately 400 genotyped donors, approximately 82% fell in the genetic ancestry cluster associated with self-reported Caucasian donors. The study aimed to test whether cataloging public T cell receptors could reveal signatures of past pathogen exposure. The study profiled the T cell repertoires of 550 to 700 subjects by immunosequencing and related them to cytomegalovirus serostatus. Besides the first cohort of 500 to 700 subjects, a separate validation cohort made up of roughly 120 different subjects was used. To predict cytomegalovirus infection status, the study brought together high-throughput TCR immunosequencing, statistical association of individual TCRs with disease status, and machine learning. A later analysis re-examined previously published TCR beta repertoires from about 700 donors and added high-resolution HLA genotyping to investigate patterns of TCR occurrence. Rather than using new phenotypic data, the later analysis identified candidate immune exposures from TCR beta sequences and from how often those sequences occurred across donors. In an earlier analysis of several hundred of the donors, high-throughput TCR beta sequencing was used to judge whether each TCR beta V gene segment behaved as functional or pseudogenic. Alongside the repertoire data, information on donor age, sex, ethnicity and CMV serostatus was compiled. Genome-wide SNP genotypes for about 55% of the roughly 670 donors were used in a later genetic analysis, which treated that subset as a discovery cohort. All discovery cohort repertoires had been generated using a single sequencing platform. Both class I and class II loci were covered by HLA typing, at four-digit resolution. Typing coverage differed by locus: A, B, C, DRB1 and DQB1 were typed in roughly 629-640 donors, DQA1 in 500 to 550, DPA1 in 606, and DPB1 in around 490. Five DR-DQ haplotypes were treated as single units for association and clustering because of strong linkage in the cohort. Among 300 to 500 genotyped donors of the cohort, an average of approximately 220,000 unique TCR beta nucleotide sequences was sequenced per donor, of which about 19% were non-productive.

What the study reported, not specific to this receptor: Because the 87-base-pair reads could not distinguish some IMGT-functional V segments, including TRBV6-2 and TRBV6-3, those segments were excluded. A cluster of highly shared sequence variants was judged likely to be a technical artifact of the sequencing pipeline. A later genetic analysis associated a missense DCLRE1C variant with V-gene and J-gene trimming of TCR beta chains, and an independent cohort replicated the association. A further reported finding was that TCR beta sequences accurately predicted the HLA-A and HLA-B alleles for most subjects in the first cohort. Because some donors lacked HLA typing at each locus, the association tests relied only on the typed subset. The authors suggested that the approach could potentially be generalized to other disease states and immunological phenotypes. In an earlier analysis of approximately 590 of the donors, most TCR beta V segments appeared in productive rearrangements about 87% or about 30% of the time, broadly matching IMGT annotations. A later analysis associated about 17,000 TCR beta sequences with specific HLA alleles at a false discovery rate of 0.05. A later analysis found that HLA-associated TCR beta chains were more clonally expanded and had lower generation probabilities than equally common non-associated chains. A later analysis reported that several top co-occurrence clusters appeared linked to parvovirus B19, influenza, CMV and Epstein-Barr virus. In a later genetic analysis, fewer N-insertions in productive TCRs were reported among donors in an Asian-associated ancestry cluster than the roughly 670-donor mean. The study gave a list of around 170 TCR beta chains associated with cytomegalovirus. For the cohort, immune exposure information was limited to CMV serostatus. The classifier was reported to diagnose cytomegalovirus status with high specificity and sensitivity in both the original cohort and the validation cohort. The presence/absence analyses assumed that sequencing depth was roughly uniform across donors, and that assumption may not be true. The cohort was sequenced for TCR beta chains only, and without alpha or paired-chain data the features that could be detected were limited. A few of the identified cytomegalovirus-associated TCR beta chains were confirmed in vitro to be specific for cytomegalovirus antigens. In a later analysis, TCR association rates were found to vary across HLA loci, with the most associated TCRs seen for DRB1 alleles and the fewest for HLA-C alleles. When HLA alleles, especially DR and DQ, strongly co-occurred, attributing TCR associations to individual alleles was difficult. Most TCR sequences were observed very rarely across donors, whereas some public TCRs were present in many individuals. Because counts were too low, roughly 18 rarely observed V segments, including chromosome 9 orphons, were left out of the earlier analysis of roughly 600 of the donors. According to a later analysis, most CMV-associated TCR beta chains appeared to be HLA-restricted, and the HLA associations seemed to be driven largely by CMV exposure. Correlated functional status among segregating V segments might be attributable to linkage disequilibrium, but an unknown experimental factor could not be ruled out.

At the junction V is shortened by 0 bases and J by 3 bases, with 13 bases in between. The CDR3 goes from the cysteine to the phenylalanine over 15 residues. This entry keeps only the CDR3 DNA: 45 bases, framed from base 1. The germline V gene provides CDR1 SGDLS and CDR2 YYNGEE. The cohort consisted of hundreds of healthy bone marrow donors. At the time of sampling, every cohort member was nominally healthy, though immune exposures that went unrecorded were likely present. The donor was CMV seronegative and belonged to the group of more than 300 seronegative cohort members. A peripheral blood sample was provided by each donor, and peripheral blood mononuclear cells were used for TCR beta sequencing. The Qiagen DNeasy Blood Extraction Kit was used to extract genomic DNA from the blood cell samples. Regarding this clone: It has no known antigen specificity. Nothing much larger sits one base from this clone, and base qualities are not available.

The library was built by means of the immunoSEQ multiplex PCR assay. A mixture of 60 forward primers for TCR Vbeta segments and 13 reverse primers for TCR Jbeta segments was used in the multiplex PCR. Amplification of the CDR3 region of rearranged TCR beta genes was performed with a multiplex PCR assay on genomic DNA. Amplified TCR beta libraries were sequenced as 87-base-pair reads on the Illumina HiSeq System. The paper's data handling went like this. A later analysis tallied approximately 87 million unique TCR beta chains across the 666 repertoires, and approximately 12 million of those chains were shared by two or more donors. Raw reads were error-corrected and collapsed into unique sequences with a nearest-neighbor algorithm that merged closely related sequences to remove PCR and sequencing errors. To assign V, D and J gene segments, CDR3 sequences were aligned to IMGT reference sequences. For a sequence to be retained, at least a six-nucleotide match to both a V gene segment and a J gene segment was required. A rearrangement counted as productive if the CDR3 had no stop codons and remained in frame with V and J, and every other rearrangement counted as non-productive. CDR3 was defined by IMGT convention, running from the second conserved V-encoded cysteine to the conserved J-encoded phenylalanine. The earlier analysis of 550 to 650 of the donors excluded any sequence lacking an unambiguous match to a single V gene segment. In an earlier analysis of roughly 500 of the donors, V segments were called functional above 56.7% productive rearrangements and were called segregating when the between-donor standard deviation exceeded 5%. A statistical classification framework was built for diagnosing cytomegalovirus status from the catalog of TCR beta chain sequences. In a later analysis, V and J genes were assigned by comparing TCR nucleotide sequences against IMGT/GENE-DB human TR gene sequences. In a later analysis, CDR3 sequences and most-parsimonious VDJ recombination scenarios were assigned using the TCRdist pipeline. A later analysis defined each TCR beta chain by its CDR3 amino acid sequence plus V-gene family, and excluded reads lacking a unique V-gene family. In a later analysis, around 650 highly shared, low-generation-probability nucleotide sequences were removed to address suspected cross-contamination and a sequencing artifact. In a later analysis, a clonal expansion index was calculated for each public chain from normalized within-repertoire ranks of inferred template counts. In a later analysis, generation probabilities were computed with a VDJ recombination model fitted to out-of-frame rearrangements, and the resulting probabilities were checked against IGoR. Hypergeometric tests were used in a later analysis to score TCR-TCR, TCR-HLA and TCR-CMV co-occurrence, with a repertoire-size bias correction applied to the TCR pairs. False discovery rates were estimated in a later analysis by permuting HLA or CMV assignments 20 times. In a later analysis, co-occurring TCRs were grouped with DBSCAN, and TCRdist sequence similarity was added when clustering was performed within HLA-allele-positive subsets. Co-occurrence clustering excluded repertoires with fewer than 30,000 or more than 120,000 public chains, plus five with anomalous nucleotide sharing. Held by TCRdb, this immuneACCESS table contains in-frame sequences only and omits some clones. Under half of the omission traces to an unresolved V gene where checked; the cause of the rest is unknown. The V and J calls and clone size were taken over from that table, and D and trimming were inferred from the DNA. The sample table shows tens of thousands of clones, and around three quarters are seen once. The ten largest clonotypes hold about 4.1% of the sample.

The origin of this receptor is a woman aged 25 to 39 in good health and CMV-seronegative. The chain couples TRBV9 to TRBJ2-7; the D gene remains uncertain. The sequencing input was PBMCs. The DNA sequence is as follows: TGTGCCAGCAGCGTAGACCCCTCCCCGGGCTACGAGCAGTACTTC. It codes for CASSVDPSPGYEQYF.